This entry concerns a single T cell receptor beta chain. This clone was recorded only once. Its antigen target is currently unknown. Base qualities are not at hand, and no much larger clone is one base apart. The CDR3 regions of human TCRbeta chains were subjected to immunosequencing. The paper's data handling went like this. Repertoire TCRs were checked for matches against a reference library of SARS-CoV-2-specific TCRs that had been generated using the MIRA antigen-specificity platform. Breadth was defined as the fraction of unique TCRs that were SARS-CoV-2-associated, and depth was defined as the fraction of total T cells that were SARS-CoV-2-associated. Using the MIRA data, each spike-specific TCR was mapped to the spike region that the TCR reacts to and placed in a CD4 or CD8 class. Log10-transformed breadth and depth values were compared by one-way ANOVA with Sidak's multiple comparisons tests. TCRdb's version of the immuneACCESS table is confined to in-frame rearrangements and falls short of the full clone set. An unresolved V gene accounts for under half of the shortfall where checked; the remainder is of unknown origin. V and J calls and clone size follow that table, whereas D and trimming were derived from the DNA. The sample table shows over 140,000 clones, and about nine tenths are seen once. The ten most abundant clones make up about 5% of the sample.

This entry belongs to a study of T cell responses to AZD1222 COVID-19 vaccine (dated by TCRdb to the early 2020s). Background on the whole study: AZD1222 recipients given second doses at about 4 weeks or at about 12 weeks were pooled, since spike-specific TCR depth and breadth were not found to differ between the two schedules. TCR sequencing covered 233 trial participants: 200 to 220 given two doses of AZD1222 and approximately 25 given two doses of MenACWY control vaccine. Trial participants were enrolled by age into subgroups of 18-55, 56-69 and 70-plus years, and about 150, 27 and 61 TCR-sequenced participants, respectively, were included in these subgroups.

Results and caveats for the whole study, not just this receptor: No day 14 peak-response samples were available, so repertoires were characterized only after the peak T cell response. The vaccine-associated CD4 TCRs covered the entire spike protein, and the dominant responses fell in regions 160-218 and 743-854. The 56-69-year group was small, and its depth increase did not reach significance, likely because of low power. A significant rise in spike-specific TCR breadth and depth was observed after two AZD1222 doses relative to day 0 and relative to MenACWY recipients. Most participants were white British and females outnumbered males, and the authors suggested that clonal diversity may have been underestimated. Epitopes outside the regions mutated in the B.1.351 and B.1.1.7 variants were reportedly recognized by nearly half of the unique spike-specific TCRs. Conclusions about previously exposed vaccinees were limited because only six or seven AZD1222 recipients were SARS-CoV-2 seropositive at baseline.

The sample's time point label is to be understood as: baseline before first vaccination. Samples from vaccinated people were obtained from the UK trials COV001 and COV002, which included a single-blind randomized controlled phase 2/3 trial of AZD1222 (ChAdOx1 nCoV-19) in healthy adults. For TCRbeta chain sequencing, PBMC samples from trial participants were taken at day 0 and at day 28 after the second dose. From the cysteine through the phenylalanine, the CDR3 covers 14 amino acids. Of the read, only the CDR3 DNA is kept; its 42 bases are in frame from base 1. From the germline V gene, CDR1 is MNHEY and CDR2 is SVGAGI. Unmatched junction bases come to 7, with V trimmed by 6 bases and J by 9 bases.

The specimen was peripheral blood, collected on day 0 of AZD1222 vaccination. The chain joins TRBV6-5 to TRBJ1-6; TRBD1 fits 8 bases in the junction. This TCR was sampled from an adult in good health. The nucleotides read TGTGCCAGCAGACCCGGACAGGGTATTTCACCCCTCCACTTT. It codes for CASRPGQGISPLHF.